This T cell receptor beta chain appears in the sequencing data of a study of T cells after posttransplantation cyclophosphamide. The study, taken as a whole, reports: Tissue-infiltrating T cells from skin or gut overlapped little with blood T cells. After PTCy, TRB diversity resembled that of CNI/methotrexate controls. Donor-recipient repertoire similarity was low at 1-2 months, rising over year one.

In the case of this clone: What it recognizes is unknown.

The CDR3 loop spans 14 amino acids. CDR1 is ENHRY, CDR2 SYGVKD, per germline. V lost 0 bases and J 5 bases, leaving 8 bases between the germline ends. The related graft donor's blood sample was taken on the day of bone marrow donation. TCRdb's copy holds only in-frame clones and misses some; the assay was immunoSEQ multiplex PCR. This table holds tens of thousands of clones, about 93% found once. The sequencing sample was made of PBMCs. The receptor was isolated from a woman in her 30s in good health and a related stem cell transplant donor. This chain connects TRBV10-3 to TRBJ1-5; D gene uncertain. CDR3 coding DNA: TGTGCCATCAGTGAGTCGGATGGGGATCAGCCCCAGCATTTT. Its protein is CAISESDGDQPQHF.